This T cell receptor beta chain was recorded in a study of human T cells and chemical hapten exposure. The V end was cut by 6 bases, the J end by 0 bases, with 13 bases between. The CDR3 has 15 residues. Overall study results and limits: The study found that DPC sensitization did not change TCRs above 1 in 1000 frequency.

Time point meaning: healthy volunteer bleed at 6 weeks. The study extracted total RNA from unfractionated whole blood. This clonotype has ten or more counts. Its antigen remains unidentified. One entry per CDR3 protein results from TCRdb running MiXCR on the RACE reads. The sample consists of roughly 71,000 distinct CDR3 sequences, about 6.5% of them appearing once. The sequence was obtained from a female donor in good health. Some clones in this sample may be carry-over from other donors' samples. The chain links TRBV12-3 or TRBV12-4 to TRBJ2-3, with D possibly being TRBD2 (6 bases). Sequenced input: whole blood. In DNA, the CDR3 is TGTGCCAGCAGCCGCGGGACTCTGAGCACAGATACGCAGTATTTT. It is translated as CASSRGTLSTDTQYF.